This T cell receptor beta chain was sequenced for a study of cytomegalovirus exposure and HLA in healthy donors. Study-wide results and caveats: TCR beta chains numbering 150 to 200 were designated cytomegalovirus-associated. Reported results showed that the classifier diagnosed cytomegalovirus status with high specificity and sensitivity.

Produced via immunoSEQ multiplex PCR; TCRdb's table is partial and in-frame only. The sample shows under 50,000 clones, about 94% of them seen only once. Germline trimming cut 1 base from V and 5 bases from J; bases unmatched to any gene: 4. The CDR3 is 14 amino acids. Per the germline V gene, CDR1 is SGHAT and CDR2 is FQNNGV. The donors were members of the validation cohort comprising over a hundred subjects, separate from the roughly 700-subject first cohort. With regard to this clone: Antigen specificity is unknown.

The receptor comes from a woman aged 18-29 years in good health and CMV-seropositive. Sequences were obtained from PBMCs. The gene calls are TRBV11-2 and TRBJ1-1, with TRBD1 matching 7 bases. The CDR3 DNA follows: TGTGCCAGCAGCTTAGGGCAGGGGGGAACTGAAGCTTTCTTT. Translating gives CASSLGQGGTEAFF.